This is a list of T cell receptor beta chains from one sample in a study of response to subunit inactivated influenza vaccine. One entry per CDR3 protein results from TCRdb running MiXCR on the RT-PCR reads. The table shows 860,000 or so distinct CDR3 sequences, with about 20% occurring only once. This specimen consisted of PBMCs from blood, obtained more than 4 days after vaccination. All receptors derive from a man between 45 and 60 years old who received an inactivated influenza vaccine. CDR3s leave out the opening cysteine and the closing phenylalanine or tryptophan. The order of the fields is V gene, CDR3 length, CDR3 protein.

TRBV24-1	11	ATSDRGSVRAF
TRBV3-1	11	ASSQEAVHGYT
TRBV9	13	ASSPSHTGRAEAF
TRBV12-3/TRBV12-4	13	ASSLARQGRDEQF
TRBV9	16	ASSVALGDRGRGDEQF
TRBV27	14	ASSSAAGIGTDTQY
TRBV25-1	14	ASSDTLRHLTDTQY
TRBV4-1	15	ASSPQWREGRTDTQY
TRBV12-3/TRBV12-4	14	ASRDSAIGAADTQY
TRBV7-9	11	ASSPGANYEQY
TRBV20-1	12	SADRLAGVNEQY
TRBV12-3/TRBV12-4	12	ASSFRTGGEKLF
TRBV10-3	11	AIRLAGMNEQF
TRBV7-2	12	ASSRTAGGYEQY
TRBV5-1	12	ASSPRASTDTQY
TRBV28	12	ATRGPRPLYEQY
TRBV5-1	14	ASSVGQGVGTDTQY
TRBV4-3	11	ASSQDRGVEQY
TRBV10-3	11	AISSSWVETQY
TRBV2	11	ASRERRKETQY
TRBV20-1	14	SARPGQAQGTDTQY
TRBV15	14	ATSREGAFLYNEQF
TRBV20-1	13	SASTLTSGGQTQY
TRBV28	12	ASSPGTYRREQY
TRBV5-1	13	ASSLAGGGTGELF
TRBV2	10	ASRVGGDTQY
TRBV27	13	ASSLSGRWTYEQY
TRBV28	12	ASSLALRVDEQF
TRBV20-1	11	SAPGSLNYGYT
TRBV4-1	20	ASSQVNPGLAGGVTSTDTQY
TRBV6-1	14	ASTPGFLARSYEQY
TRBV24-1	16	ATSGLAAHPNWGNEQF
TRBV20-1	14	SARAPLAGSANEQF
TRBV4-3	15	ASSQAWGQGGQQPQH
TRBV20-1	11	SAKGDGSYEQY
TRBV28	13	ASSLELAGAYEQY
TRBV20-1	13	SAREAGRRDQPQH
TRBV7-9	15	ASSSGGGPSSVGKLF
TRBV4-1	13	ASSRTSGGGSEQF
TRBV27	12	ASSSLGYTDTQY
TRBV7-2	13	ASSFRTGYTDTQY
TRBV5-1	13	ASSLASSGDNEQF
TRBV12-3/TRBV12-4	10	ASRQGNQPQH
TRBV5-1	14	ASSLEAGGSVYEQF
TRBV5-5	11	ASSWTGATPLH
TRBV6-5	12	ASSYARESEKLF
TRBV9	12	ASSPHRNTGELF
TRBV27	15	ASSLSSTVADTDTQY
TRBV7-2	13	ASSLRGRSEETQY
TRBV5-1	11	ASSGTGKETQY
TRBV20-1	9	SCIWDYEQY
TRBV20-1	10	SASEGNYGYT
TRBV7-3	14	ASSKRGEGATYEQY
TRBV14	13	ASSKRVRITDTQY
TRBV12-3/TRBV12-4	10	ASTGVLNEQF
TRBV4-2	15	ASRPDRALYSNQPQH
TRBV6-5	13	ASSYSSGGLNGYT
TRBV20-1	12	SHAELAGAGEQF
TRBV5-1	12	ASTQWTRTGELF